Presented here are 16 T cell receptor beta chains from one specimen sequenced in a study of blood T cell repertoires in COVID-19. Sequencing used immunoSEQ multiplex PCR; TCRdb keeps in-frame clones, though not all of them. The sample lists hundreds of thousands of clones, about 84% occurring once. The sample was PBMCs or T cells enriched from blood (not recorded which). These receptors all come from a woman aged 45-59 years who had recovered from COVID-19.

The rearrangement links TRBV29-1 to TRBJ2-1; 8 bases line up with TRBD2. V lost 4 bases and J lost 4; bases outside the gene matches: 6. The CDR3 covers 14 residues. Germline loops: CDR1 SQVTM, CDR2 ANQGSEA. The CDR3 sequence is CSVVGTRDYNEQFF. The CDR3 DNA reads as TGCAGCGTTGTTGGGACTAGAGATTACAATGAGCAGTTCTTC.

The chain links TRBV30 to TRBJ1-4; TRBD1 might be the D (6 bases). Germline V gives CDR1 GTSNPN, CDR2 SVGIG (reference sequence). Trimming took off 2 bases at V and 2 bases at J, with 15 bases between the two ends. This CDR3 has 16 amino acids. The CDR3 DNA reads TGTGCCTGGAGTAGGATGGGGGCAGGGACTAATGAAAAACTGTTTTTT. It translates to CAWSRMGAGTNEKLFF.

This clone was seen only once. The chain joins TRBV5-5 to TRBJ1-5; TRBD1 agrees at 7 bases. CDR3 length equals 18 residues. The J segment lost 0 bases and the V segment lost 0 bases, leaving 9 bases of the junction unmatched. Germline V gene lookup returns CDR1 SGHKS and CDR2 YYEKEE (reference sequence). CDR3 coding DNA: TGTGCCAGCAGCTTGGGATACAGGGGAACTTATAGCAATCAGCCCCAGCATTTT. It is translated as CASSLGYRGTYSNQPQHF. Looking up the rest from reference TRBV5-5 and TRBJ1-5 gives the full variable domain: DAGVTQSPTHLIKTRGQQVTLRCSPISGHKSVSWYQQVLGQGPQFIFQYYEKEERGRGNFPDRFSARQFPNYSSELNVNALLLGDSALYLCASSLGYRGTYSNQPQHFGDGTRLSIL.

This sequence joins TRBV29-1 and TRBJ2-7, with a possible D match to TRBD1 (6 bases). The CDR3 length is 14 residues. Germline CDR1 SQVTM, CDR2 ANQGSEA. V lost 1 base to trimming and J lost 7 bases, with 17 bases between them. DNA of the CDR3: TGCAGCGTTGAAGTAGTCCAGGGGACGGGGGAGCAGTACTTC. This sequence encodes CSVEVVQGTGEQYF.

This sequence joins TRBV29-1 and TRBJ1-2; unclear D gene. The ends were cut back, 4 bases at V and 8 bases at J, with 14 bases in the middle. Germline V gene lookup returns CDR1 SQVTM and CDR2 ANQGSEA. The CDR3 is made up of 12 amino acids. The CDR3 DNA reads TGCAGCGTTGTTCGGGCCGGGGAGGGCTACACCTTC. Its protein is CSVVRAGEGYTF. Variable domain in full (rest from reference TRBV29-1 and TRBJ1-2): SAVISQKPSRDICQRGTSLTIQCQVDSQVTMMFWYRQQPGQSLTLIATANQGSEATYESGFVIDKFPISRPNLTFSTLTVSNMSPEDSSIYLCSVVRAGEGYTFGSGTRLTVV.

This sequence joins TRBV5-1 and TRBJ1-4; D is uncertain. Trimming took 0 bases from V and 6 from J, leaving 9 bases between them. Germline CDR1 and CDR2: SGHRS and YFSETQ. This CDR3 region has 14 residues. The CDR3 DNA is TGCGCCAGCAGCTTGGGACTGAAGGATGAAAAACTGTTTTTT. It specifies CASSLGLKDEKLFF.

This sequence joins TRBV3-1 (or the pseudogene TRBV3-2) and TRBJ2-1, with D tentatively TRBD1 (6 bases). The V end was cut by 1 base, the J end by 9 bases, with 10 bases between. Germline V gene lookup returns CDR1 LGHDT and CDR2 YNNKEL (reference sequence). The CDR3 is 13 amino acids. The CDR3 nucleotides are TGTGCCAGCAGCCAAGTCGCAGGGGCTGAGCAGTTCTTC. Protein product: CASSQVAGAEQFF.

This clone is a singleton in its sample. V is TRBV7-2 and J is TRBJ1-2; TRBD1 agrees at 7 bases. V gave up 5 bases and J gave up 0 bases; unmatched junction bases: 12. Germline loops: CDR1 SGHTA, CDR2 FQGNSA. CDR3 size: 17 residues. CDR3 protein: CASSDLTGFLTNYGYTF. CDR3 nucleotides: TGTGCCAGCAGCGACTTGACAGGGTTTCTCACTAACTATGGCTACACCTTC.

The chain employs TRBV13 and TRBJ1-1, with D unclear. The ends were cut back, 3 bases at V and 1 base at J, with 21 bases in the middle. The germline V gene encodes CDR1 PRHDT and CDR2 FYEKMQ (reference sequence). This CDR3 contains 18 residues. This chain's CDR3 is CASSFYGLLVRQNTEAFF. In DNA form, the CDR3 reads TGTGCCAGCAGCTTCTATGGACTTTTAGTGAGGCAGAACACTGAAGCTTTCTTT.

J is TRBJ1-3 and V is TRBV7-8; no clear D gene. Looked up from germline, CDR1 is SGHVS and CDR2 is FQNEAQ. CDR3 length: 15 amino acids. V was trimmed by 5 bases and J by 4 bases, leaving 15 bases between them. CDR3 DNA sequence: TGTGCCAGCAGCCCCACCAGGTCAACCGGAAACACCATATATTTT. This codes for CASSPTRSTGNTIYF.

The rearrangement joins TRBV4-3 to TRBJ1-5; 7 bases are shared with TRBD1. The CDR3 extends over 20 amino acids. Germline V lookup: CDR1 LGHNA, CDR2 YSLEER. The V gene end was trimmed by 3 bases and the J gene end by 3 bases; junction bases not matched to a gene: 20. As DNA, the CDR3 is TGCGCCAGCAGCCAGGCCCTAGACAGGGTTTACACGGCCAACAATCAGCCCCAGCATTTT. This encodes CASSQALDRVYTANNQPQHF.

The V and J genes are TRBV5-6 and TRBJ1-5; D is unclear. V lost 4 bases, J lost 7 bases, and 9 bases lay in between. CDR1 and CDR2 from the germline V gene are SGHDT and YYEEEE. The length of the CDR3 is 12 residues. CDR3 region: CASSSDGQPQHF. The CDR3 nucleotides read TGTGCCAGCAGCAGCGATGGGCAGCCCCAGCATTTT.

This clone came up a few times. The chain's CDR3 is CASSEVIGGEQYF. CDR3 sequence (DNA): TGTGCCAGCAGTGAAGTGATAGGAGGCGAGCAGTACTTC. The chain links TRBV6-1 to TRBJ2-7; a possible D gene is TRBD2 (5 bases). Germline V lookup: CDR1 MNHNS, CDR2 SASEGT. V was clipped by 1 base and J by 6 bases, with 10 bases between them. The CDR3 spans 13 residues.

The V gene is TRBV4-1, the J gene TRBJ2-1; 15 nucleotides line up with TRBD2. J was trimmed by 5 bases and V by 4 bases; bases with no gene match: 3. Germline lookup yields CDR1 MGHRA and CDR2 YSYEKL. The CDR3 spans 16 residues. In DNA form, the CDR3 reads TGCGCCAGCAGCCCTTGGACTAGCGGGGGGGACAATGAGCAGTTCTTC. Protein sequence: CASSPWTSGGDNEQFF.

This chain connects TRBV5-1 to TRBJ2-1, with TRBD2 identical over 7 bases. J lost 8 bases, V lost 0 bases, and 8 bases had no gene match. Germline loops: CDR1 SGHRS, CDR2 YFSETQ. The CDR3 length is 15 residues. CDR3 DNA sequence: TGCGCCAGCAGCTTGGATGCGGGAGAGGCCCATGAGCAGTTCTTC. Residues: CASSLDAGEAHEQFF. Drawing the rest from reference TRBV5-1 and TRBJ2-1, the complete variable domain is KAGVTQTPRYLIKTRGQQVTLSCSPISGHRSVSWYQQTPGQGLQFLFEYFSETQRNKGNFPGRFSGRQFSNSRSEMNVSTLELGDSALYLCASSLDAGEAHEQFFGPGTRLTVL.

J is TRBJ2-3 and V is TRBV7-2; 13 bases line up with TRBD2. The V gene end was trimmed by 5 bases and the J gene end by 4 bases; junction bases not matched to a gene: 6. There are 16 residues in the CDR3. Germline CDR1 reads SGHTA; CDR2 reads FQGNSA. The CDR3 nucleotides are TGTGCCAGCAGCCTAACGGGACTAGCGGGGCCAGATACGCAGTATTTT. Translation: CASSLTGLAGPDTQYF. Together with reference TRBV7-2 and TRBJ2-3, the CDR3 gives the full variable domain: GAGVSQSPSNKVTEKGKDVELRCDPISGHTALYWYRQSLGQGLEFLIYFQGNSAPDKSGLPSDRFSAERTGGSVSTLTIQRTQQEDSAVYLCASSLTGLAGPDTQYFGPGTRLTVL.